A selection of T cell receptor beta chains follows, all from one sample in a study of cytomegalovirus exposure and HLA in healthy donors. Some clones are missing from TCRdb's copy, which holds only in-frame ones; the method was immunoSEQ multiplex PCR. Among fewer than 300,000 clones listed, approximately 87% were seen once. Sequenced material: PBMCs. The receptors shown here come from a woman aged 18-35 years in good health and CMV-seronegative. CDR3s leave out the opening cysteine and the closing phenylalanine or tryptophan. A D gene is named only where the DNA matches it firmly. Only some rows state a clone size, as once, few, many or a class for expanded clones.

>TRBJ1-3|.|.|TRBV27
ASGHSGNTIY
>TRBJ2-7|.|.|TRBV18
ASSPSYYSYEQY
>TRBJ2-7|TRBD2|.|TRBV27
ASSRVAGAGLEQY
>TRBJ2-7|.|.|TRBV28
ASRGLPERVASGQY
>TRBJ2-1|TRBD2|once|TRBV5-1
ASRDTGREGPHNEQF
>TRBJ1-5|TRBD1|.|TRBV4-3
ASSHSQGGNQPQH
>TRBJ2-7|.|.|TRBV29-1
SVDRSSYEQY
>TRBJ2-1|.|.|TRBV28
ASSIEGVSYNEQF
>TRBJ1-1|.|.|TRBV29-1
SAEGVGVVSNTEAF
>TRBJ1-2|.|.|TRBV10-3
AISEGVREATNYGYT
>TRBJ2-2|.|.|TRBV7-2
ASSLQIRTSTGELF
>TRBJ2-7|TRBD2|.|TRBV18
ASSPLAVSSYEQY
>TRBJ2-2|TRBD2|once|TRBV7-2
ASSLDGGVYTGELF
>TRBJ2-1|TRBD2|.|TRBV4-1
ASSLTSGSVDEQF
>TRBJ1-2|TRBD1|.|TRBV19
ASSMRQGGNYGYT
>TRBJ1-3|TRBD1|.|TRBV5-4
ASSRPGQGESGSGNTIY
>TRBJ1-1|TRBD1|.|TRBV11-2
ASSSIQGVGGEAF
>TRBJ1-1|.|few|TRBV27
ASSKRQRHTEAF
>TRBJ1-2|.|.|TRBV2
ASRERSGANYGYT
>TRBJ1-2|.|.|TRBV28
ASSTRQDGYT
>TRBJ1-1|TRBD1|.|TRBV7-8
ASSTYRGRNTEAF
>TRBJ1-1|.|.|TRBV25-1
ASSSWNTEAF
>TRBJ1-2|TRBD1|once|TRBV18
ASSRQGGGGDGYT
>TRBJ2-5|TRBD2|once|TRBV7-9
ASSLLMQAGGETQY
>TRBJ1-5|.|.|TRBV28
ASSFSSNPDTFNQPQH
>TRBJ1-1|.|.|TRBV27
ASSFTPRAGEAF
>TRBJ2-5|.|.|TRBV5-1
ASSSLRVRETQY
>TRBJ1-4|.|.|TRBV28
ASSLFGQVGRGGNEKLF
>TRBJ2-1|TRBD2|.|TRBV9
ASSALSGGRYNEQF
>TRBJ2-7|TRBD2|.|TRBV9
ASSVGTSGLTYEQY
>TRBJ1-1|.|.|TRBV6-5
ASRLQGNTEAF